This T cell receptor beta chain was retrieved from a study of shared clonotypes between healthy human individuals. The protocol was immunoSEQ multiplex PCR, while the TCRdb copy is restricted to in-frame clones and leaves out a portion. The repertoire includes some 1,100,000 clones, around 78% of them detected once, and 0.52% sits in the top ten. The CDR3 spans 15 residues. From germline, CDR1 is ENHRY and CDR2 SYGVKD. V gave up 4 bases and J gave up 8 bases; unmatched junction bases: 13. Memory CD4+ cells were the fraction left after CD45RA+ naive selection. V and J are TRBV10-3 and TRBJ1-2; 7 bases map to TRBD1. Sequencing was done on a sample of memory CD4+ T cells from PBMCs. Subset defined: CD45RA-negative fraction. This TCR was recovered from a man younger than 35 in good health. Some clones in this sample may be carry-over from other donors' samples. CDR3 nucleotide sequence: TGTGCCATCAGTGGTCGGAGGGGGCGAGACGAGGGCTACACCTTC. Protein product: CAISGRRGRDEGYTF.